These 20 T cell receptor beta chains originate from one sample sequenced in a study of cytomegalovirus exposure and HLA in healthy donors. With 60 Vbeta and 13 Jbeta primers, the PCR was carried out. Measured with immunoSEQ multiplex PCR; TCRdb has only the in-frame clones, and not every one. The sample consists of more than 95,000 clones, 75% to 85% of them appearing once. Sequencing input: PBMCs. Every receptor here comes from a woman between 18 and 29 years old in good health and CMV-seropositive.

The gene calls are TRBV7-9 and TRBJ2-7; 12 bases are shared with TRBD2. This CDR3 is built from 16 residues. The V gene end was trimmed by 5 bases and the J gene end by 4 bases; junction bases not matched to a gene: 9. Germline lookup yields CDR1 SEHNR and CDR2 FQNEAQ (reference sequence). The CDR3 coding sequence is TGTGCCAGCAGCCCTAAACAGACTAGCGGGGGTTACGAGCAGTACTTC. Translated: CASSPKQTSGGYEQYF.

Concerning this clone: The same CDR3 arises from other DNA sequences in this sample as well. The rearrangement uses TRBV7-9 and TRBJ1-1; D perhaps matches TRBD1 (5 bases). Germline V CDR1 and CDR2: SEHNR, FQNEAQ (reference sequence). The CDR3 covers 13 residues. V was clipped by 4 bases and J by 1 base, with 7 bases between them. The CDR3 nucleotides read TGTGCCAGCAGCTCCCAGGGGAACACTGAAGCTTTCTTT. Its protein product is CASSSQGNTEAFF.

This chain joins TRBV6-5 and TRBJ2-3; 12 nucleotides align to TRBD2. The CDR3 consists of 16 residues. Germline V gene sequence: CDR1 MNHEY, CDR2 SVGAGI. V lost 1 base and J lost 5; bases outside the gene matches: 4. This CDR3 reads CASSYYATSGGDTQYF. The DNA for the CDR3 is TGTGCCAGCAGTTACTATGCGACTAGCGGGGGAGATACGCAGTATTTT.

The chain joins TRBV5-6 to TRBJ2-5, with D hard to call. In germline, CDR1 is SGHDT, CDR2 YYEEEE. Between the trimmed V and J ends, which lost 3 bases and 0 bases, there was a span of 24 bases. CDR3 size: 19 residues. This CDR3 reads CASSSPTMTTPRYQETQYF. CDR3 DNA: TGTGCCAGCAGCTCCCCTACAATGACAACCCCCCGGTACCAAGAGACCCAGTACTTC.

The CDR3 sequence: CASSLASIGQRVGTQYF. In DNA form, the CDR3 reads TGTGCCAGCAGCTTAGCGTCAATCGGCCAACGGGTGGGGACCCAGTACTTC. The rearrangement joins TRBV7-2 to TRBJ2-5; D gene ambiguous. The germline V gene has CDR1 SGHTA and CDR2 FQGNSA. The CDR3 spans 17 residues. Deletions cut 0 bases from V and 7 bases from J, with 21 bases between.

The rearrangement uses TRBV28 and TRBJ2-7, with TRBD2 matching over 8 bases. V trimming: 5 bases; J trimming: 0 bases; junction bases outside the gene matches: 15. The CDR3 extends over 18 amino acids. Germline-derived CDR1 and CDR2 are MDHEN and SYDVKM. This chain's CDR3 is CASSRGTRGRKSSYEQYF. The CDR3 nucleotides read TGTGCCAGCAGTCGGGGGACTAGGGGTAGGAAGAGCTCCTACGAGCAGTACTTC.

This clone occurred once. This rearrangement joins TRBV6-1 to TRBJ2-1; 8 positions agree with TRBD2. This CDR3 has 15 residues. The V gene's germline CDR1 is MNHNS and CDR2 SASEGT. The ends lost 5 bases at V and 8 bases at J; junction bases unmatched: 11. DNA of the CDR3: TGTGCCAGCAGTTCAAACCCGGGACTAGAGTATGAGCAGTTCTTC. Translated, it gives CASSSNPGLEYEQFF.

The V and J genes are TRBV19 and TRBJ1-5; weak D call: TRBD1 (5 bases). Trimming pared 4 bases from V and 6 bases from J, leaving 22 bases between. From germline, CDR1 is LNHDA and CDR2 SQIVND (reference sequence). The length of the CDR3 is 17 residues. This chain's CDR3 is CASSSRPGGESLQPQHF. The CDR3, as DNA: TGTGCCAGTAGTAGTCGGCCGGGGGGGGAGTCTCTTCAGCCCCAGCATTTT. The full variable domain, with the rest looked up from reference TRBV19 and TRBJ1-5, is DGGITQSPKYLFRKEGQNVTLSCEQNLNHDAMYWYRQDPGQGLRLIYYSQIVNDFQKGDIAEGYSVSREKKESFPLTVTSAQKNPTAFYLCASSSRPGGESLQPQHFGDGTRLSIL.

The rearrangement joins TRBV9 to TRBJ2-1; tentative D call: TRBD2 (5 bases). The CDR3 runs to 17 residues. Per germline, CDR1 SGDLS and CDR2 YYNGEE. V lost 0 bases and J lost 8, with 21 bases in between. The CDR3 DNA follows: TGTGCCAGCAGCGTAGAGGTTCCGGCTAGCCCTCGGCATGAGCAGTTCTTC. Translating gives CASSVEVPASPRHEQFF. The variable domain in full, with the rest retrieved from reference TRBV9 and TRBJ2-1, is DSGVTQTPKHLITATGQRVTLRCSPRSGDLSVYWYQQSLDQGLQFLIQYYNGEERAKGNILERFSAQQFPDLHSELNLSSLELGDSALYFCASSVEVPASPRHEQFFGPGTRLTVL.

This clone was counted between two and nine times. The V and J genes are TRBV7-9 and TRBJ2-4, with D tentatively TRBD1 (6 bases). CDR3 size: 13 residues. V lost 10 bases and J 0 bases, leaving 10 bases between the germline ends. Germline V gives CDR1 SEHNR, CDR2 FQNEAQ (reference sequence). The DNA of the CDR3 is TGTGCCACCGAAGGGGGAGCCAAAAACATTCAGTACTTC. Translation gives CATEGGAKNIQYF.

This clone has just a few counts. The chain combines TRBV28 with TRBJ1-2, with unresolved D. With 3 bases removed from V and 1 base from J, the gap between germline ends came to 9 bases. The CDR3 is 14 amino acids. Germline V CDR1 and CDR2: MDHEN, SYDVKM. The CDR3 region is CASSFLQNNYGYTF. DNA for the CDR3: TGTGCCAGCAGTTTCCTACAGAATAACTATGGCTACACCTTC.

This rearrangement joins TRBV7-9 to TRBJ2-5; D unclear. The CDR3 loop spans 14 amino acids. The V and J ends lost 5 bases and 1 base respectively, with 11 bases between them. Germline V CDR1 and CDR2: SEHNR, FQNEAQ (reference sequence). The CDR3 bases are TGTGCCAGCAGCCTCGGAGACCCCCAAGAGACCCAGTACTTC. As protein: CASSLGDPQETQYF.

CDR3 nucleotides: TGTGCCTGGAGTGAACGCCGGGACAGGGGTTCACCCCTCCACTTT. Protein: CAWSERRDRGSPLHF. This chain uses TRBV30 with TRBJ1-6; TRBD1 matches at 10 bases. Trimming cost V 1 base and J 9 bases; bases outside gene matches: 6. Germline V gene lookup returns CDR1 GTSNPN and CDR2 SVGIG (reference sequence). The CDR3 has 15 amino acids.

This sequence joins TRBV10-3 and TRBJ2-7; 8 bases align to TRBD1. This CDR3 has 14 residues. After removal of 6 bases from V and 1 base from J, the junction contained 5 bases not matched to a gene. Germline CDR1 and CDR2: ENHRY and SYGVKD. The CDR3 is CAISVDRGSYEQYF. In DNA, the CDR3 is TGTGCCATCAGCGTAGACAGGGGATCCTACGAGCAGTACTTC.

V usage is TRBV10-3 and J usage is TRBJ2-2, with D perhaps matching TRBD2 (5 bases). The CDR3 has 13 amino acids. Germline lookup yields CDR1 ENHRY and CDR2 SYGVKD. Trimming removed 7 bases at V and 4 bases at J, with 10 bases between. CDR3 DNA sequence: TGTGCCATCAAAGCGGAGGTCACCGGGGAGCTGTTTTTT. This sequence encodes CAIKAEVTGELFF.

V is TRBV7-6 and J is TRBJ2-1, with 9 bases lining up with TRBD2. CDR3 size: 11 residues. The V gene's germline CDR1 is SGHVS and CDR2 FNYEAQ. V trimming: 10 bases; J trimming: 8 bases; junction bases outside the gene matches: 3. CDR3 loop: CAIRTSDEQFF. CDR3 in DNA: TGTGCCATTCGGACTAGCGATGAGCAGTTCTTC.

The chain carries TRBV7-3 and TRBJ2-1; 8 bases match TRBD2. The V gene's germline CDR1 is SGHTA and CDR2 FQGTGA. The CDR3 extends over 16 amino acids. The V segment lost 4 bases and the J segment 1 base; nucleotides outside the gene matches: 6. CDR3: CASSSIAGLSYNEQFF. CDR3 nucleotide sequence: TGTGCCAGCAGCTCCATAGCGGGGTTATCCTACAATGAGCAGTTCTTC.

The chain carries TRBV4-2 and TRBJ2-1; 12 positions agree with TRBD2. V shed 0 bases and J 5 bases; nucleotides not matched to a gene: 5. The CDR3 consists of 17 residues. CDR1 is LGHNA and CDR2 is YNFKEQ in the germline V gene. CDR3 sequence reads: CASSQDGTSGQNNEQFF. In nucleotides, the CDR3 is TGTGCCAGCAGCCAAGACGGGACTAGCGGGCAAAACAATGAGCAGTTCTTC.

The rearrangement links TRBV27 to TRBJ2-5; TRBD2 matches at 7 bases. The V gene's germline CDR1 is MNHEY and CDR2 SMNVEV (reference sequence). Trimming at V came to 4 bases and at J to 2 bases, leaving 10 bases not matched to a gene. This CDR3 spans 16 amino acids. The CDR3 DNA is TGTGCCAGCAGTTCCCACTTGGGACTATCACAAGAGACCCAGTACTTC. This codes for CASSSHLGLSQETQYF.

The chain is built from TRBV5-5 and TRBJ1-4; 7 nucleotides align to TRBD1. The length of the CDR3 is 15 residues. V shed 0 bases, J shed 5 bases, and the junction held 4 bases outside the gene matches. CDR1 and CDR2 from the germline V gene are SGHKS and YYEKEE (reference sequence). The CDR3 DNA is TGTGCCAGCAGCTTGGGAGACAGGGAAAATGAAAAACTGTTTTTT. Translated, it gives CASSLGDRENEKLFF.